The 13 T cell receptor beta chains below were found in one sample sequenced in a study of beta chain features in type 1 diabetes. The authors reverse transcribed all of the isolated RNA, so sequencing captured expressed TCRB transcripts. The assay was immunoSEQ multiplex PCR, and TCRdb's table has in-frame clones only and misses some. This table has roughly 450,000 clones, approximately 15% appearing once. Material: naive CD4+ T cells from blood. Receptors originate from a man aged 25-40 years in good health.

J is TRBJ2-1 and V is TRBV5-1; D not certain. V was trimmed by 6 bases and J by 4 bases, leaving 5 bases between them. CDR3 size: 11 residues. The V gene's germline CDR1 is SGHRS and CDR2 YFSETQ. DNA of the CDR3: TGCGCCAGCATCTCTTACAATGAGCAGTTCTTC. Encoded protein: CASISYNEQFF. The whole variable domain, remainder taken from reference TRBV5-1 and TRBJ2-1, is KAGVTQTPRYLIKTRGQQVTLSCSPISGHRSVSWYQQTPGQGLQFLFEYFSETQRNKGNFPGRFSGRQFSNSRSEMNVSTLELGDSALYLCASISYNEQFFGPGTRLTVL.

The chain links TRBV6-6 to TRBJ1-1; D unclear. V was trimmed by 6 bases and J by 0 bases, leaving 8 bases between them. Germline CDR1 MNHNY, CDR2 SVGAGI (reference sequence). The length of the CDR3 is 13 residues. CDR3 residues: CASRPAMNTEAFF. DNA for the CDR3: TGTGCCAGCAGACCAGCCATGAACACTGAAGCTTTCTTT.

The V gene is TRBV9, the J gene TRBJ2-6, with D tentatively TRBD1 (6 bases). This CDR3 region has 16 residues. Germline lookup yields CDR1 SGDLS and CDR2 YYNGEE. Deletions cut 5 bases from V and 0 bases from J, with 12 bases between. CDR3 nucleotides: TGTGCCAGCAGATCGACAGGCCTCTCTGGGGCCAACGTCCTGACTTTC. Protein sequence: CASRSTGLSGANVLTF.

The rearrangement uses TRBV9 and TRBJ1-3; D unclear. The CDR3 runs 14 residues. Germline V CDR1 and CDR2: SGDLS, YYNGEE. Trimming shortened V by 0 bases and J by 4 bases, and 8 bases separated the two germline ends. CDR3 amino acids: CASSVVGNGNTIYF. The DNA for the CDR3 is TGTGCCAGCAGCGTAGTAGGGAACGGAAACACCATATATTTT.

This clone has more than one count but fewer than ten. The genes are TRBV7-2 and TRBJ1-5, with D perhaps matching TRBD1 (6 bases). Trimming cost V 0 bases and J 12 bases, with 9 bases left between them. This CDR3 is built from 12 residues. Germline CDR1 reads SGHTA; CDR2 reads FQGNSA. CDR3 in DNA: TGTGCCAGCAGCTTAGCAGGGGGGCTCCAGCATTTT. Translating it yields CASSLAGGLQHF.

V usage is TRBV25-1 and J usage is TRBJ2-1; D gene ambiguous. The length of the CDR3 is 13 residues. The germline gives CDR1 MGHDK, CDR2 SYGVNS. Trimming left V 4 bases short and J 4 bases short, with 8 bases between. Here the CDR3 DNA reads TGTGCCAGCAGTGGGGCCTCATACAATGAGCAGTTCTTC. This encodes CASSGASYNEQFF.

The chain joins TRBV10-3 to TRBJ1-6; 7 nucleotides line up with TRBD1. V shed 4 bases, J shed 10 bases, and the junction held 7 bases outside the gene matches. The germline gives CDR1 ENHRY, CDR2 SYGVKD. CDR3 size: 14 residues. The CDR3 DNA is TGTGCCATCAGTGTTAACAGGGGTGAGTCACCCCTCCACTTT. This translates into CAISVNRGESPLHF.

The rearrangement joins TRBV6-1 to TRBJ1-5, with unresolved D. The germline gives CDR1 MNHNS, CDR2 SASEGT. With 2 bases removed from V and 9 bases from J, the gap between germline ends came to 8 bases. The CDR3 loop spans 12 amino acids. The CDR3 reads CASSELDLPQHF. DNA for the CDR3: TGTGCCAGCAGTGAATTGGACCTGCCCCAGCATTTT.

In this sample, this clone turned up a few times. This sequence joins TRBV7-9 and TRBJ2-1; 9 bases map to TRBD1. The V and J ends lost 4 bases and 9 bases, in that order; junction bases with no gene match: 10. The germline CDR1 and CDR2 sequences are SEHNR and FQNEAQ (reference sequence). The CDR3 has 15 amino acids. CDR3 loop: CASSSGQGSAGEQFF. The CDR3 DNA reads TGTGCCAGCAGCTCGGGACAGGGTTCGGCGGGTGAGCAGTTCTTC.

The sample holds a few counts of this clone. V usage is TRBV7-9 and J usage is TRBJ2-1; no clear D gene. V was cut by 7 bases and J by 10 bases, with 14 bases left in between. The germline V gene has CDR1 SEHNR and CDR2 FQNEAQ (reference sequence). This CDR3 comprises 12 residues. The CDR3: CASNGPVAEQFF. CDR3 nucleotides: TGTGCCAGCAACGGACCGGTAGCCGAGCAGTTCTTC.

This clone has only a few counts. Other DNA sequences of this sample code for an identical CDR3. This chain connects TRBV5-1 to TRBJ2-1; 9 nucleotides line up with TRBD2. Per the germline V gene, CDR1 is SGHRS and CDR2 is YFSETQ. The CDR3 runs to 14 residues. V shed 4 bases, J shed 1 base, and the junction held 0 bases outside the gene matches. The CDR3 loop is CASSLAGSYNEQFF. The CDR3 DNA reads TGCGCCAGCAGCCTAGCGGGATCCTACAATGAGCAGTTCTTC.

This clone was recorded a few times. The V call is TRBV5-1, the J call TRBJ2-3; D gene uncertain. Germline CDR1 is SGHRS and CDR2 is YFSETQ. The CDR3 extends over 12 amino acids. Trimming removed 2 bases from V and 4 bases from J, with 5 bases in between. CDR3 residues: CASSFGADTQYF. CDR3 sequence (DNA): TGCGCCAGCAGCTTTGGTGCAGATACGCAGTATTTT.

The genes are TRBV27 and TRBJ2-3, with D possibly being TRBD2 (7 bases). The V end was cut by 4 bases, the J end by 1 base, with 12 bases between. CDR1 and CDR2 (germline): MNHEY, SMNVEV (reference sequence). CDR3 length: 15 residues. CDR3 sequence reads: CASSSAGARTDTQYF. CDR3 DNA: TGTGCCAGCAGTTCCGCGGGGGCCCGCACAGATACGCAGTATTTT.